One and the same sample provided the 22 T cell receptor beta chains below, sequenced in a study of T cell responses to AZD1222 COVID-19 vaccine. Sequencing was performed with immunoSEQ multiplex PCR; in TCRdb, only in-frame clones are kept and a portion is missing. The sample records 250,000 or so clones, 85% to 95% being singletons. The source material was peripheral blood, sampled on day 0 of AZD1222 vaccination. These receptors came from an adult in good health.

The chain uses TRBV10-3 and TRBJ2-3; TRBD2 agrees at 12 bases. The germline V gene encodes CDR1 ENHRY and CDR2 SYGVKD. Trimming removed 7 bases from V and 6 bases from J; junction bases left unmatched: 2. The CDR3 length is 13 residues. The CDR3 DNA reads TGTGCCATCACTAGCGGGGGGGTCGATACGCAGTATTTT. It specifies CAITSGGVDTQYF.

The chain combines TRBV4-1 with TRBJ2-2; D might be TRBD1 or TRBD2, each matching 5 bases. The germline CDR1 and CDR2 sequences are MGHRA and YSYEKL. CDR3 length equals 15 residues. The V end lost 0 bases, the J end lost 5 bases, and 10 bases lay between the germline ends. The CDR3 region is CASSQEGTRTGELFF. CDR3 coding DNA: TGCGCCAGCAGCCAAGAAGGGACCAGAACCGGGGAGCTGTTTTTT.

V is TRBV11-1 and J is TRBJ2-1, with 12 bases lining up with TRBD2. The trim removed 5 bases at V and 5 bases at J, leaving 4 bases unmatched. This CDR3 spans 15 amino acids. Germline CDR1 SGHAT, CDR2 FQDESV (reference sequence). CDR3 region: CASSALAGGNNEQFF. The CDR3 nucleotides read TGTGCCAGCAGCGCCCTAGCGGGAGGGAACAATGAGCAGTTCTTC.

CDR3 sequence: CASSVWEGSTDTQYF. The CDR3 coding sequence is TGTGCCAGCAGTGTATGGGAGGGTAGCACAGATACGCAGTATTTT. The chain recombines TRBV2 with TRBJ2-3, with 7 bases matching TRBD2. The CDR3 sequence is 15 residues long. Germline-derived CDR1 and CDR2 are SNHLY and FYNNEI. V dropped 4 bases and J dropped 0; count of bases not matched to a gene: 4.

The J gene is TRBJ2-7, the V gene TRBV7-9; 7 nucleotides agree with TRBD2. The germline V gene has CDR1 SEHNR and CDR2 FQNEAQ (reference sequence). V was pared by 5 bases and J by 6 bases, with 7 bases of the junction left unmatched. The CDR3 spans 13 residues. CDR3 nucleotide sequence: TGTGCCAGCAGCCCCCGCGGGGGTACCGAGCAGTACTTC. This codes for CASSPRGGTEQYF.

CDR3 DNA sequence: TGCGCCAGCCAGGGCGGTGGGTTGACTGAAGCTTTCTTT. The encoded protein is CASQGGGLTEAFF. The chain recombines TRBV4-1 with TRBJ1-1; tentatively, D is TRBD1 (5 bases). The germline V gene has CDR1 MGHRA and CDR2 YSYEKL. Trimming pared 8 bases from V and 5 bases from J, leaving 15 bases between. The CDR3 covers 13 residues.

The chain carries TRBV10-3 and TRBJ1-5; no reliable D call. This CDR3 contains 14 residues. Germline values: CDR1 ENHRY, CDR2 SYGVKD. V lost 5 bases, J lost 0 bases, and 8 bases lay in between. The CDR3 DNA sequence: TGTGCCATCAGTCTAGAAGTTAGCAATCAGCCCCAGCATTTT. Translation: CAISLEVSNQPQHF.

This sequence joins TRBV18 and TRBJ1-1; D unclear. The CDR3 consists of 12 residues. Germline-derived CDR1 and CDR2 are KGHSH and LQKENI. Trimming stripped 3 bases from V and 7 bases from J, with 9 bases between. CDR3 sequence reads: CASSPQASEAFF. CDR3 coding DNA: TGTGCCAGCTCACCGCAGGCGAGTGAAGCTTTCTTT.

This clone was observed a handful of times. This sample also contains other DNA sequences that code for the same CDR3. The V call is TRBV7-3, the J call TRBJ2-5, with D maybe TRBD1 (5 bases). The germline V gene has CDR1 SGHTA and CDR2 FQGTGA. V lost 0 bases and J lost 3, with 5 bases in between. The CDR3 has 13 residues. The CDR3 nucleotides are TGTGCCAGCAGCTTAACCAGGGAAGAGACCCAGTACTTC. Protein: CASSLTREETQYF.

The rearrangement uses TRBV4-1 and TRBJ1-1; 9 bases line up with TRBD1. This CDR3 comprises 16 residues. V was clipped by 5 bases and J by 3 bases; unmatched bases: 10. Germline lookup yields CDR1 MGHRA and CDR2 YSYEKL. The CDR3 protein is CASSWAPGQGYTEAFF. DNA of the CDR3: TGCGCCAGCAGCTGGGCCCCGGGACAGGGATACACTGAAGCTTTCTTT.

This chain uses TRBV7-3 with TRBJ2-1; 16 bases fit TRBD2. Germline V gene sequence: CDR1 SGHTA, CDR2 FQGTGA. The CDR3 sequence is 21 residues long. J was trimmed by 5 bases and V by 5 bases; bases with no gene match: 18. DNA for the CDR3: TGTGCCAGCAGCCCACTACCCGGGACTAGCGGGGGGGCCCTCAAAAACAATGAGCAGTTCTTC. Translation: CASSPLPGTSGGALKNNEQFF.

The chain is built from TRBV28 and TRBJ1-5; no clear D. Trimming cost V 10 bases and J 3 bases, with 13 bases left between them. Germline V lookup: CDR1 MDHEN, CDR2 SYDVKM. The CDR3 is made up of 13 amino acids. CDR3 protein: CATLKVNNQPQHF. The CDR3 DNA reads TGTGCCACCCTCAAGGTGAACAATCAGCCCCAGCATTTT.

This chain uses TRBV15 with TRBJ2-3, with 13 bases aligning to TRBD2. Trimming removed 5 bases from V and 0 bases from J; junction bases left unmatched: 11. This CDR3 has 19 amino acids. CDR1 is LNHNV and CDR2 is YYDKDF in the germline V gene (reference sequence). CDR3 in DNA: TGTGCCACCAGCTTCTCCCCGACTAGCGGGAGGCACAGCACAGATACGCAGTATTTT. The encoded protein is CATSFSPTSGRHSTDTQYF.

This sequence joins TRBV5-4 and TRBJ1-1; maybe TRBD1 (5 bases). Germline V CDR1 and CDR2: SGHNT, YYREEE (reference sequence). Trimming took off 0 bases at V and 8 bases at J, with 8 bases between the two ends. The CDR3 is made up of 12 amino acids. CDR3 in amino acids: CASSLGQGEAFF. The CDR3 DNA reads as TGTGCCAGCAGCTTGGGGCAGGGCGAAGCTTTCTTT.

The chain couples TRBV7-2 to TRBJ2-3; D ambiguous. CDR3 size: 14 residues. Trimming shortened V by 4 bases and J by 2 bases, and 10 bases separated the two germline ends. Germline assignment: CDR1 SGHTA and CDR2 FQGNSA. In nucleotides, the CDR3 is TGTGCCAGCAGCTCGAATGGGGTCACAGATACGCAGTATTTT. It translates to CASSSNGVTDTQYF.

This clone was recorded only once. The DNA of the CDR3 is TGTGCCAGCTCGCTTACCCCAGAGATCTATGGCTACACCTTC. This translates into CASSLTPEIYGYTF. The chain recombines TRBV18 with TRBJ1-2; D unclear. V dropped 6 bases and J dropped 4 bases, with 15 bases sitting between them. Per germline, CDR1 KGHSH and CDR2 LQKENI. This CDR3 region has 14 residues.

This chain uses TRBV6-5 with TRBJ1-4, with D tentatively TRBD1 (6 bases). This CDR3 has 13 amino acids. Germline CDR1 and CDR2: MNHEY and SVGAGI. V was clipped by 8 bases and J by 8 bases, with 15 bases between them. The CDR3 sequence is CASGTTKGEKLFF. The CDR3 region has the DNA TGTGCCAGCGGGACAACCAAAGGGGAAAAACTGTTTTTT.

The rearrangement joins TRBV5-6 to TRBJ2-3; 7 bases align to TRBD1. This CDR3 is built from 16 residues. Germline assignment: CDR1 SGHDT and CDR2 YYEEEE. Trimming cost V 2 bases and J 1 base; bases outside gene matches: 7. This CDR3 is CASSLQMTGRTDTQYF. CDR3 nucleotide sequence: TGTGCCAGCAGCTTACAGATGACAGGGCGCACAGATACGCAGTATTTT.

The rearrangement uses TRBV3-1 (or the pseudogene TRBV3-2) and TRBJ2-1; 7 nucleotides match TRBD1. CDR3 length: 16 amino acids. Looked up from germline, CDR1 is LGHDT and CDR2 is YNNKEL (reference sequence). J was trimmed by 2 bases and V by 0 bases; bases with no gene match: 4. The CDR3 spells CASSQDVGTAYNEQFF. CDR3 DNA: TGTGCCAGCAGCCAAGATGTAGGGACAGCCTACAATGAGCAGTTCTTC.

Worth noting for this clone: The sample has other DNA sequences that encode this CDR3 too. The chain links TRBV19 to TRBJ1-5; no firm D call. This CDR3 comprises 13 residues. Germline V gene lookup returns CDR1 LNHDA and CDR2 SQIVND (reference sequence). V lost 3 bases, J lost 7 bases, and 10 bases lay in between. The CDR3: CASSIGSVQPQHF. In DNA, the CDR3 is TGTGCCAGTAGTATTGGATCGGTCCAGCCCCAGCATTTT.

The chain joins TRBV28 to TRBJ1-1; tentative D call: TRBD1 (6 bases). This CDR3 contains 15 residues. Trimming removed 2 bases at V and 2 bases at J, with 12 bases between. Germline V CDR1 and CDR2: MDHEN, SYDVKM. The CDR3 sequence: CASSLGGGRNTEAFF. CDR3 DNA: TGTGCCAGCAGTTTAGGGGGGGGGCGTAACACTGAAGCTTTCTTT. Filled out from reference TRBV28 and TRBJ1-1, the complete variable domain reads DVKVTQSSRYLVKRTGEKVFLECVQDMDHENMFWYRQDPGLGLRLIYFSYDVKMKEKGDIPEGYSVSREKKERFSLILESASTNQTSMYLCASSLGGGRNTEAFFGQGTRLTVV.

This chain connects TRBV5-1 to TRBJ1-1; no clear D. Germline V gives CDR1 SGHRS, CDR2 YFSETQ. Trimming took 4 bases from V and 0 from J, leaving 7 bases between them. There are 13 residues in the CDR3. Written as DNA, the CDR3 is TGCGCCAGCAGCCGGGAGGTGAACACTGAAGCTTTCTTT. This gives the protein CASSREVNTEAFF.